Ten or more counts support the clone carrying this T cell receptor beta chain. The antigen is not known. A second PCR of roughly 7 to 11 cycles used a sample-barcoded 5' primer and a J-beta primer mix. A template-switch adaptor that had 12 random nucleotides put a tag on each cDNA molecule. TCRdb independently ran MiXCR on the 5' RACE reads; one entry per CDR3 protein. The sample lists roughly 1,500,000 distinct CDR3 sequences, around 39% occurring once. The data were obtained in a study of blood T cells in healthy people across ages. Points from the study as a whole: Greater diversity and more naive CD4+ cells were seen in long-lived donors than in aged donors.

V shed 3 bases and J 2 bases; nucleotides not matched to a gene: 1. Germline V gene lookup returns CDR1 MGHRA and CDR2 YSYEKL. The CDR3 has 13 amino acids. The clonotype originates from a woman under 30 in good health. This sequence joins TRBV4-1 and TRBJ2-7; 7 bases are a match to TRBD2. The material sequenced was blood. CDR3 protein: CASSHGTTYEQYF. The CDR3 coding sequence is TGCGCCAGCAGCCATGGGACTACCTACGAGCAGTACTTC.